These 12 T cell receptor beta chains share one sample of origin, sequenced in a study of T cells after yellow fever vaccination. TCRdb reprocessed the 5' RACE reads with MiXCR, giving one entry per CDR3 protein. The sample lists under 550,000 distinct CDR3 sequences, just over 20% occurring once. The source was PBMCs, collected approximately 22 days after the first yellow fever vaccination. The receptors were gathered from a young man who received the YFV17D yellow fever vaccine.

This clonotype was seen more than once but under ten times. The chain employs TRBV27 and TRBJ2-3, with D possibly TRBD1 on 5 matching bases. The germline V and J ends were trimmed by 6 bases and 2 bases, with 21 bases remaining between them. The CDR3 length is 17 residues. CDR1 and CDR2 from the germline V gene are MNHEY and SMNVEV (reference sequence). The DNA for the CDR3 is TGTGCCAGCAGAAAGGGGAAAGACCTAGTTAACACAGATACGCAGTATTTT. Translating gives CASRKGKDLVNTDTQYF.

The chain links TRBV7-9 to TRBJ2-2; D gene uncertain. The CDR3 length is 14 residues. Germline V lookup: CDR1 SEHNR, CDR2 FQNEAQ (reference sequence). Trimming took off 2 bases at V and 5 bases at J, with 9 bases between the two ends. The CDR3 reads CASSLIEGTGELFF. The CDR3 nucleotides read TGTGCCAGCAGCTTAATCGAAGGGACCGGGGAGCTGTTTTTT.

The V gene is TRBV7-9, the J gene TRBJ1-1; possibly TRBD1 for D (6 bases). CDR3 length: 14 residues. Trimming took off 3 bases at V and 5 bases at J, with 13 bases between the two ends. Germline CDR1 reads SEHNR; CDR2 reads FQNEAQ (reference sequence). CDR3 nucleotide sequence: TGTGCCAGCAGCTTGGGGGGCGCGCAAACTGAAGCTTTCTTT. Translating gives CASSLGGAQTEAFF. The full variable domain, completed using reference TRBV7-9 and TRBJ1-1, is DTGVSQNPRHKITKRGQNVTFRCDPISEHNRLYWYRQTLGQGPEFLTYFQNEAQLEKSRLLSDRFSAERPKGSFSTLEIQRTEQGDSAMYLCASSLGGAQTEAFFGQGTRLTVV.

This clonotype was seen a handful of times. The V call is TRBV7-9, the J call TRBJ2-3; 12 positions match TRBD2. Germline CDR1 is SEHNR and CDR2 is FQNEAQ (reference sequence). The junction had 4 bases not matched to a gene; V was cut back by 5 bases and J by 1 base. CDR3 length equals 16 residues. CDR3 nucleotide sequence: TGTGCCAGCAGCCTTAGGACTAGCGGGGGCACAGATACGCAGTATTTT. Translating it yields CASSLRTSGGTDTQYF. Drawing the rest from reference TRBV7-9 and TRBJ2-3, the complete variable domain is DTGVSQNPRHKITKRGQNVTFRCDPISEHNRLYWYRQTLGQGPEFLTYFQNEAQLEKSRLLSDRFSAERPKGSFSTLEIQRTEQGDSAMYLCASSLRTSGGTDTQYFGPGTRLTVL.

This clonotype was observed a few times. Here the CDR3 reads CASSSDSFYEQYF. The CDR3 DNA reads as TGTGCCAGCAGCTCGGACAGTTTCTACGAGCAGTACTTC. The chain links TRBV7-2 to TRBJ2-7; D perhaps matches TRBD1 (6 bases). The CDR3 consists of 13 residues. V was cut by 4 bases and J by 3 bases, with 10 bases left in between. CDR1 and CDR2 from the germline V gene are SGHTA and FQGNSA.

The J gene is TRBJ2-7, the V gene TRBV27; 8 bases agree with TRBD1. From germline, CDR1 is MNHEY and CDR2 SMNVEV (reference sequence). The CDR3 spans 15 residues. The ends lost 0 bases at V and 1 base at J; junction bases unmatched: 2. The CDR3: CASSLSRTGSYEQYF. The CDR3 bases are TGTGCCAGCAGTTTATCCAGGACAGGGTCCTACGAGCAGTACTTC.

This clonotype occurred a few times. The rearrangement uses TRBV4-2 and TRBJ1-6, with 10 bases aligning to TRBD1. The germline CDR1 and CDR2 sequences are LGHNA and YNFKEQ. The CDR3 consists of 17 residues. V lost 0 bases, J lost 8 bases, and 7 bases stayed unmatched. The CDR3 nucleotides are TGTGCCAGCAGCCAAGATCAGGGACAGGGGATTTATTCACCCCTCCACTTT. This encodes CASSQDQGQGIYSPLHF.

This clonotype has a count of ten or more. The rearrangement uses TRBV5-5 and TRBJ2-1; D is possibly TRBD1 or TRBD2 (5 bases each). Germline CDR1 is SGHKS and CDR2 is YYEKEE (reference sequence). The ends were cut back, 4 bases at V and 0 bases at J, with 11 bases in the middle. The CDR3 has 15 residues. The CDR3 DNA reads as TGTGCCAGCAGCCCTGCAGGGAGCTCCTACAATGAGCAGTTCTTC. Amino acid sequence: CASSPAGSSYNEQFF.

In this sample, this clonotype turned up a few times. The chain combines TRBV7-2 with TRBJ2-1; tentative D call: TRBD2 (7 bases). The ends were cut back, 3 bases at V and 5 bases at J, with 8 bases in the middle. The CDR3 is 13 amino acids. The germline V gene encodes CDR1 SGHTA and CDR2 FQGNSA. CDR3 in DNA: TGTGCCAGCAGCTTCGGGGGGCACAATGAGCAGTTCTTC. Translating it yields CASSFGGHNEQFF.

The CDR3, as DNA: TGTGCCAGCAGCGCACCCCCCCTGGGACAGGGTCCCTACGAGCAGTACGTC. Amino acid sequence: CASSAPPLGQGPYEQYV. The chain carries TRBV21-1 and TRBJ2-7; the D call in the table, TRBD1, was not verified against the DNA. TRBV21-1 is reported as a pseudogene. The CDR3 sequence is 17 residues long.

This clonotype was seen more than once but under ten times. This chain joins TRBV7-3 and TRBJ2-5; 9 nucleotides align to TRBD2. The CDR3 sequence is 21 residues long. Germline V lookup: CDR1 SGHTA, CDR2 FQGTGA. V dropped 3 bases and J dropped 5; count of bases not matched to a gene: 25. The CDR3 reads CASSFRPSRGGLTLRSETQYF. In nucleotides, the CDR3 is TGTGCCAGCAGCTTCCGTCCTTCGCGGGGGGGCCTCACGCTCCGTTCGGAGACCCAGTACTTC. Together with reference TRBV7-3 and TRBJ2-5, the CDR3 gives the full variable domain: GAGVSQTPSNKVTEKGKYVELRCDPISGHTALYWYRQSLGQGPEFLIYFQGTGAADDSGLPNDRFFAVRPEGSVSTLKIQRTERGDSAVYLCASSFRPSRGGLTLRSETQYFGPGTRLLVL.

The chain combines TRBV7-2 with TRBJ2-7, with 7 positions matching TRBD1. CDR1 is SGHTA, CDR2 FQGNSA, per germline. The CDR3 runs to 13 residues. J lost 2 bases, V lost 7 bases, and 5 bases had no gene match. CDR3 protein: CASNRGQTYEQYF. The CDR3 coding sequence is TGTGCCAGCAACCGGGGACAGACCTACGAGCAGTACTTC.